This T cell receptor beta chain was obtained from a study of vaccination and CD4 T cells after COVID-19 (dated by TCRdb to between 2022 and 2023). Regarding the complete study: Convalescent patients had a positive SARS-CoV-2 result on nasal swab PCR, and of these patients, several had mild disease and one had severe disease. Control cultures used a CEFX viral epitope pool as positive control, an HIV-1 Nef peptide pool as negative control, or no peptide. Post-COVID blood samples were collected from convalescent patients a median of roughly 100 days after diagnosis, with a range of about 30 to 161 days. Post-vaccine blood samples were collected a median of about 72 days after the second vaccine dose, ranging from 14 to 241 days. Six males and four females were included in the convalescent cohort, with two Hispanic individuals, seven Caucasians, two Asians and one multiracial person represented. Two doses of either the Pfizer-BioNTech BNT162b2 vaccine (n=8) or the Moderna mRNA-1273 vaccine (n=2) were administered to participants. Overlapping spike peptide pools from SARS-CoV-2 and from the common cold coronaviruses HCoV-NL63, HCoV-OC43 and HCoV-229E were used as culture stimuli. In 10 COVID-19 convalescent patients and a handful of infection-naive healthy vaccine recipients, the spike-specific CD4+ TCR repertoire before mRNA vaccination was compared with the repertoire after mRNA vaccination.

This specimen's treatment or condition label, interpreted: 10-day PBMC culture with coronavirus spike peptide pools or control peptides (ViraFEST assay). The ViraFEST assay, used in the study, expanded antigen-specific T cells with peptide pools and then identified the expanded clonotypes through TCR sequencing. The convalescent patients' positive SARS-CoV-2 PCR tests fell between March and December 2020, which was before the Alpha, Beta and Delta variants emerged in the United States. Each well held 2.2 million or so PBMCs cultured with 10 ug/ml peptide pools in IMDM containing roughly 5% human AB serum and 10 IU/ml IL-2. Half of the culture medium was replaced with fresh IL-2-containing medium on days 3 and 7. Once the cells had been in culture for about 10 days, the EasySep CD4+ T cell isolation kit was used to isolate CD4+ T cells by negative selection. PBMCs were separated from whole blood using Ficoll-Paque Plus gradient centrifugation and then either used fresh or cryopreserved at -140C. In general, triplicate wells were set up for every culture condition.

Preparation of the library involved PCR. At the Johns Hopkins FTIC core, DNA from the cultured CD4+ T cells underwent TCR sequencing with the Oncomine TCR Beta short-read assay. The QIAamp micro DNA kit was used to extract genomic DNA from the cultured CD4+ T cells. Oncomine TCR Beta libraries made from cultured CD4+ T cells were pooled using unique dual indexes and sequenced on an Illumina iSeq 100. For the original study's pipeline: Non-productive sequences were removed, and CDR3s not starting with C, not ending with F or W, or shorter than 7 amino acids were discarded. The MANAFEST web application identified antigen-specific clonotypes by comparing peptide-stimulated wells against reference wells and other culture wells. For a clone to be called positive, the clone needed an FDR below 0.05, an odds ratio above 5, and a productive frequency above 0.1% in at least two of three replicate wells. A clonotype was classed as cross-reactive if the clonotype showed significant expansion both in SARS-CoV-2 spike wells and in at least one common cold coronavirus spike condition. Similarity between CDR3 sequences was evaluated in R version 3.6.1 using Levenshtein distances (stringdist) and unrooted phylogenetic trees (ape). Through fastp at Q25 and MiXCR, TCRdb rebuilt clones from the public reads, retaining in-frame beta chains. Rows are combined by CDR3 protein, so each entry shows the most common genes and DNA. The V and J calls and clone size come from TCRdb's table, not from the authors' own analysis. The sample table lists about 12,000 distinct CDR3 sequences, about 50% of them with a count of one. Clones ranked in the top ten supply around a third of the sample.

This clonotype was picked up a small number of times. Its antigen specificity is not known. Qualities for individual bases were not recorded, and no much larger clone is one base off. The CDR3 has 15 amino acids, counting the end cysteine and phenylalanine. Only CDR3 DNA is held: 45 bases, read in frame from base 1. The trim is 2 bases for V and 1 base for J, with a gap of 8 bases between the germline ends. The germline V gene (reference sequence) specifies SGHAT as CDR1 and FQDESV as CDR2. Results the study describes overall, beyond this receptor: Although the median number of SARS-CoV-2-reactive clonotypes went up from 20 to 25 after infection to some 40 after vaccination, the increase was not significant. The number of convalescent patients in the study was relatively small, and the study did not examine early timepoints following natural infection. Among the post-vaccine SARS-CoV-2-reactive clones in convalescent patients, a median approximately 86% showed up only after vaccination, which suggests vaccine-specific priming. Nearly all vaccine-specific clones in convalescent patients (304 of 307) were mono-reactive for SARS-CoV-2 spike rather than cross-reactive with common cold coronaviruses.

Material: CD4+ T cells from blood, cultured in vitro. This receptor was taken from a human donor who had recovered from COVID-19. The receptor chain draws on TRBV11-1 and TRBJ2-2; TRBD1 could be the D gene, as 5 bases match. The encoded CDR3 is CASSLFRENTGELFF. The nucleotides read TGTGCCAGCAGCTTATTCAGGGAGAACACCGGGGAGCTGTTTTTT.